This is a list of T cell receptor beta chains from one sample in a study of T cell responses to AZD1222 COVID-19 vaccine. Here immunoSEQ multiplex PCR was the method, and the copy in TCRdb shows in-frame clones only, minus some. The data contain 100,000 to 140,000 clones, about 93% of them seen just once; the ten biggest clones take up about 20%. This specimen consisted of peripheral blood, obtained on day 0 of AZD1222 vaccination. The origin of the receptors is an adult in good health. The CDR3 runs from the conserved cysteine through the conserved F or W. The D gene is left open where the match is weak. Only some rows state a clone size, as once, few, many or a class for expanded clones.

D | J | size | V | DNA | CDR3
TRBD1 | TRBJ1-5 | once | TRBV7-9 | TGTGCCAGCAGCTTAGACCCCTCCGGGACAGGCAATCAGCCCCAGCATTTT | CASSLDPSGTGNQPQHF
- | TRBJ1-3 | - | TRBV6-5 | TGTGCCAGCATCAGTGACACCATATATTTT | CASISDTIYF
- | TRBJ1-2 | - | TRBV2 | TGTGCCAGCAAGCTATCTCTCTATGGCTACACCTTC | CASKLSLYGYTF
TRBD2 | TRBJ2-3 | - | TRBV6-2/TRBV6-3 | TGTGCCAGCAGGCCTGCCGGGACTAGCACAGTGGGGGCGCAGTATTTT | CASRPAGTSTVGAQYF
- | TRBJ2-3 | - | TRBV6-5 | TGTGCCAGTTCGGGTCTGCAAATTTTCACAGATACGCAGTATTTT | CASSGLQIFTDTQYF
TRBD2 | TRBJ2-3 | - | TRBV5-4 | TGTGCCAGCAGCTCTTCTAGCGGGGCTAACACAGATACGCAGTATTTT | CASSSSSGANTDTQYF
TRBD1 | TRBJ1-2 | - | TRBV12-3/TRBV12-4 | TGTGCCAGCAGTCCCGAGACAGGGGATGGCTACACCTTC | CASSPETGDGYTF
- | TRBJ1-5 | once | TRBV7-2 | TGTGCCAGCAGCTGGGCCAGGGGCACAAATCAGCCCCAGCATTTT | CASSWARGTNQPQHF
TRBD2 | TRBJ2-3 | - | TRBV6-1 | TGTGCCAGCAGTGCGATGCCGGGACTAGCGGCGGGGGATACGCAGTATTTT | CASSAMPGLAAGDTQYF
- | TRBJ1-2 | - | TRBV19 | TGTGCCGTAGCCGGGTCTCTCGGCGTCTACACCTTC | CAVAGSLGVYTF
- | TRBJ1-2 | - | TRBV6-5 | TGTGCCAGCAGTTACTCGAGAACGGGGTATGGCTACACCTTC | CASSYSRTGYGYTF
- | TRBJ2-5 | - | TRBV6-5 | TGTGCCAGCAGTTTTAAAGAGACCCAGTACTTC | CASSFKETQYF
TRBD1 | TRBJ1-6 | - | TRBV7-9 | TGTGCCAGCAGCCGAACAGGGGAATCACCCCTCCACTTT | CASSRTGESPLHF
- | TRBJ1-1 | once | TRBV25-1 | TGTGCCACAAAAACAGGGAACACTGAAGCTTTCTTT | CATKTGNTEAFF
- | TRBJ1-3 | - | TRBV5-1 | TGCGCCAGCAGCTGGTACGGTTTAGGGGGGGAGACTTCTGGAAACACCATATATTTT | CASSWYGLGGETSGNTIYF
- | TRBJ1-1 | - | TRBV7-8 | TGTGCCAGCAGCTTTCGCCCCCGAGTTGAAGCTTTCTTT | CASSFRPRVEAFF
- | TRBJ2-2 | few | TRBV7-8 | TGTGCCAGCAGCCCCCACCCCTCAAGGATTAACACCGGGGAGCTGTTTTTT | CASSPHPSRINTGELFF
TRBD2 | TRBJ2-5 | - | TRBV10-3 | TGTGCCATCAGTGAGTCGGGGGAGGGAAAGACCCAGTACTTC | CAISESGEGKTQYF
- | TRBJ2-2 | - | TRBV9 | TGTGCCAGCAGCCAGGGAGGACAGCTCACCGGGGAGCTGTTTTTT | CASSQGGQLTGELFF
- | TRBJ2-3 | - | TRBV7-6 | TGTGCCAGCAGCTTAGTGGTATTAGGCACAGATACGCAGTATTTT | CASSLVVLGTDTQYF
- | TRBJ1-2 | - | TRBV9 | TGTGCCAGCAGCGTCGGACTTGGAGACTATGGCTACACCTTC | CASSVGLGDYGYTF
TRBD1 | TRBJ2-1 | - | TRBV5-1 | TGCGCCAGCAGCACGGGGACAGGGGTGGACAATGAGCAGTTCTTC | CASSTGTGVDNEQFF
- | TRBJ1-6 | - | TRBV4-1 | TGCGCCAGCAGCCAAAAGATTGATTTGGATCCCCTCCACTTT | CASSQKIDLDPLHF
- | TRBJ2-7 | - | TRBV5-1 | TGCGCCAGCAGCTTGGCGGCCCGGGCGGTGGACGAGCAGTACTTC | CASSLAARAVDEQYF
- | TRBJ2-7 | once | TRBV4-1 | TGCGCCAGCAGCCAAGAGGGCGGCTACGAGCAGTACTTC | CASSQEGGYEQYF
- | TRBJ2-3 | - | TRBV5-1 | TGCGCCAGCAGCTTGGTGGGGTCGCCGGGGCGCTGGACCTCTAAGGTGGATACGCAGTATTTT | CASSLVGSPGRWTSKVDTQYF
- | TRBJ1-1 | - | TRBV6-5 | TGTGCCAGCAGGTACAGGACGAACACTGAAGCTTTCTTT | CASRYRTNTEAFF
TRBD2 | TRBJ2-3 | - | TRBV10-2 | TGCGCCAGCAGTGAGTCTTCTGGGGCTAGCGGGGGGGCGGATACGCAGTATTTT | CASSESSGASGGADTQYF
- | TRBJ2-1 | - | TRBV19 | TGTGCCAGTAGTCTGACTAGTACCCGGGAGCAGTTCTTC | CASSLTSTREQFF
- | TRBJ2-3 | - | TRBV1 | TGCACCAGCAGCCAAAGGTCCACAGATACGCAGTATTTT | CTSSQRSTDTQYF
TRBD1 | TRBJ1-1 | - | TRBV28 | TGTGCCAGCAGTTCCCCCGGGACAGGGAGCGCTCGCACTGAAGCTTTCTTT | CASSSPGTGSARTEAFF